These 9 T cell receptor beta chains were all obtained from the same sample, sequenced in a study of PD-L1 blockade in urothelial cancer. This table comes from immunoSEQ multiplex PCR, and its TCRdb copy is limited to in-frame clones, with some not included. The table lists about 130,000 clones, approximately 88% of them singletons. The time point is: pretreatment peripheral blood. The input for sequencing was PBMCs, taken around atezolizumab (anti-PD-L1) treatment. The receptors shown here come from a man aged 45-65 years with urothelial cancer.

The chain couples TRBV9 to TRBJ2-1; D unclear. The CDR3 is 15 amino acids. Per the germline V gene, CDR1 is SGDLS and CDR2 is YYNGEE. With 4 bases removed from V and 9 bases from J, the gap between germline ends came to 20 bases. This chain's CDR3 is CASSPPGYSSGEQFF. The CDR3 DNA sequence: TGTGCCAGCAGCCCGCCCGGGTATAGCTCTGGTGAGCAGTTCTTC.

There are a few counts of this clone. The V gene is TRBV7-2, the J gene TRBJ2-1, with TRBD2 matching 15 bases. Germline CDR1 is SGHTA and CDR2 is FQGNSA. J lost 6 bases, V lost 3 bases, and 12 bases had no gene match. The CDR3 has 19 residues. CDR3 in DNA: TGTGCCAGCAGCTTGTCGATGATGCGGACTAGCGGGAGGGCCAATGAGCAGTTCTTC. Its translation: CASSLSMMRTSGRANEQFF. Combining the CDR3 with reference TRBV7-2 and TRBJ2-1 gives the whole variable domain GAGVSQSPSNKVTEKGKDVELRCDPISGHTALYWYRQSLGQGLEFLIYFQGNSAPDKSGLPSDRFSAERTGGSVSTLTIQRTQQEDSAVYLCASSLSMMRTSGRANEQFFGPGTRLTVL.

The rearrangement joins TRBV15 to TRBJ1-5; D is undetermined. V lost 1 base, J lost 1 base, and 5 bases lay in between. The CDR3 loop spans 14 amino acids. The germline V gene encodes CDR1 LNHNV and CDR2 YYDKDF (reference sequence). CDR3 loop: CATSRALSNQPQHF. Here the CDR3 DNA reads TGTGCCACCAGCAGAGCCCTCAGCAATCAGCCCCAGCATTTT. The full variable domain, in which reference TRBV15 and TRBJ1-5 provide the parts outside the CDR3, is DAMVIQNPRYQVTQFGKPVTLSCSQTLNHNVMYWYQQKSSQAPKLLFHYYDKDFNNEADTPDNFQSRRPNTSFCFLDIRSPGLGDTAMYLCATSRALSNQPQHFGDGTRLSIL.

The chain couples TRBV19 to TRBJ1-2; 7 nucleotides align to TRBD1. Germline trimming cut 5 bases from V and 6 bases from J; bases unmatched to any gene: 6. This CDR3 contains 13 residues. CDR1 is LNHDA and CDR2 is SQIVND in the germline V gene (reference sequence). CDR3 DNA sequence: TGTGCCAGTAGTGTTCAGGGGGTAGATGGCTACACCTTC. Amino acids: CASSVQGVDGYTF.

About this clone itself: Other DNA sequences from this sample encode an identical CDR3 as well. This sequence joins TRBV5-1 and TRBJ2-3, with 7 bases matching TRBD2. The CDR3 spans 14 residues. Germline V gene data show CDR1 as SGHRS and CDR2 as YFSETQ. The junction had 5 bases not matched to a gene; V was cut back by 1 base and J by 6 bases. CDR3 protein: CASSLFREGDTQYF. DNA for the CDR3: TGCGCCAGCAGCTTGTTCAGGGAGGGGGATACGCAGTATTTT.

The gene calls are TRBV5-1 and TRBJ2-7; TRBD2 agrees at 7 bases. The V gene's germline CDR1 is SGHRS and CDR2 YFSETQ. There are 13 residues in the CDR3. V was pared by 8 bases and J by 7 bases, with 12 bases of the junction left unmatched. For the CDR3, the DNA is TGCGCCAGTTACCGTGAGACTAGCAGAGAGCAGTACTTC. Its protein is CASYRETSREQYF.

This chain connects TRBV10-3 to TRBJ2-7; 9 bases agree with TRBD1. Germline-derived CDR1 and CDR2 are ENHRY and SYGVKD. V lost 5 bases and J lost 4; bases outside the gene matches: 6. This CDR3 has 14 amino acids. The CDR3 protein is CAISPRDRAYEQYF. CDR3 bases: TGTGCCATCAGTCCACGGGACAGGGCATACGAGCAGTACTTC.

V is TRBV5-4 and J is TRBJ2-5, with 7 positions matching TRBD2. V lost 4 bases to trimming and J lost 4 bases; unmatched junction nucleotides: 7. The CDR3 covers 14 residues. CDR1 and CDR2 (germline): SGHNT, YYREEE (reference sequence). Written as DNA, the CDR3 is TGTGCCAGCAGCCGGGCGGGAGACGGAGAGACCCAGTACTTC. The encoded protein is CASSRAGDGETQYF.

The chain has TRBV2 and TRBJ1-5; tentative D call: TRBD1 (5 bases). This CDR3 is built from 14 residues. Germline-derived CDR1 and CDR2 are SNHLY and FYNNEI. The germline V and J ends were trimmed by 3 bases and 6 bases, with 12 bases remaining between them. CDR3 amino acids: CASSDEQGLQPQHF. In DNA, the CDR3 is TGTGCCAGCAGTGATGAGCAGGGTCTTCAGCCCCAGCATTTT.